This TCR beta chain is from a study of T-cell memory formation after mild COVID-19 (dated by TCRdb to the early 2020s). Regarding the research as a whole: TCR sequence clusters from the two donors were largely donor specific. In a couple of donors, T-cell clones that expanded and contracted after mild COVID-19 were tracked by sequencing TCRalpha and TCRbeta repertoires over time. Two young, previously healthy adult volunteers made up the cohort, one male and one female.

Overall results and qualifications from the work: Contracting CD4+ clones appeared mostly in the CM and EM memory subsets, whereas CD8+ clones were enriched in EMRA. SARS-CoV-2 specificity of the second-wave clones peaking on day 37 was not confirmed. Only a couple of mild cases were covered in the study, and larger cohorts including severe cases with pre-infection samples were considered necessary. Some responding clones were detected in pre-infection memory, which suggested that pre-existing cross-reactive memory T cells had joined the SARS-CoV-2 response. Clones that contracted from day 15 to 85 showed balanced CD4/CD8 phenotypes, whereas a second wave of clones that expanded from day 15 to 37 leaned towards CD4+.

This clonotype was picked up a small number of times. Which antigen it targets is not known. No base quality values were provided; no much bigger clone lies one nucleotide off. Sequencing instrument: Illumina NovaSeq 6000. cDNA libraries for TCRalpha and TCRbeta were prepared by 5'RACE using constant-segment primers, with sample barcodes and unique molecular identifiers added. RNA was extracted from every sample with Trizol reagent. Library amplification was performed in two PCR steps, and a second sample barcode and Illumina TruSeq adapters were introduced in the second step. Sequencing of the libraries was done on an Illumina NovaSeq, producing 2 x 150 bp paired-end reads. The study's processing was this. The reads were demultiplexed and collapsed into UMI-guided consensus sequences using migec v1.2.7. Using mixcr v2.1.11, UMI consensuses were aligned to TRA and TRB V and J templates and then assembled into clonotypes. A clonotype was counted as expanded or contracted only if both edgeR and NoisET called the change significant, with noise models trained on biological replicates. edgeR calls used a false discovery rate-adjusted p below 0.01 and a log2 fold-change threshold of 1. As an exploratory analysis of dynamics, max-normalized trajectories of the 1000 most abundant clonotypes were examined with PCA combined with hierarchical clustering. Separately sequenced CD4+ and CD8+ repertoires were used to assign the CD4 or CD8 phenotype of responding clones. The public reads were reanalyzed by TCRdb: fastp trimming at Q25, MiXCR alignment, in-frame beta chains only. Rows merge per CDR3 protein into single entries with the most common DNA and genes. For this entry, the V and J calls and clone size follow TCRdb and not the study's own pipeline. A total of 45,000 or so distinct CDR3 sequences appear in this sample, 5.5% to 8.5% of them only once. About 0.8% of the sample is in the top ten clones.

V is reduced by 5 bases and J by 1 base, leaving a spacing of 16 bases between them. CDR1 and CDR2 were assigned from the germline V gene (reference sequence) as SEHNR and FQNEAQ. From the cysteine up to the phenylalanine, the CDR3 has a length of 16 residues. This entry keeps only the CDR3 DNA: 48 bases, framed from base 1. PBMCs were isolated by Ficoll-Paque density gradient centrifugation. The receptor comes from an adult who had mild COVID-19 (a few samples of this study predate the infection). The sample titles of this study are shuffled in the database, so cell type and time point are left out. The rearranged chain carries TRBV7-9 and TRBJ2-3; D gene: possibly TRBD1, on 5 matching bases. Material for sequencing was PBMCs or a T cell subset sorted from them (not recorded which). The DNA reads TGTGCCAGCAGCGCGTGGACAACCTGGGGCACAGATACGCAGTATTTT. Its amino acids are CASSAWTTWGTDTQYF.